The T cell receptor beta chain under discussion was sequenced for a study of T-cell reconstitution after alpha-beta-depleted transplantation in children. This clonotype turned up a few times. Its specificity is not known. Germline values: CDR1 SGHAT, CDR2 FQNNGV. The CDR3 has 16 amino acids. The V segment lost 1 base and the J segment 2 bases; nucleotides outside the gene matches: 4. Study observations and caveats: After transplant, at about two months, alpha-beta T cells were reportedly derived from several hundred expanded graft clones. At one year after transplant, newly produced T cells mostly accounted for T-cell counts and diversity. Day-60 TCRbeta diversity that was high in some patients was derived from surviving recipient T cells and thymic progenitors.

Unique molecular identifiers were used to barcode this TCRbeta library. TCRdb independently ran MiXCR on the PCR reads; one entry per CDR3 protein. The data hold hundreds of thousands of distinct CDR3 sequences, with roughly 15% observed a single time. This TCR was recovered from a male patient younger than 18 who had a stem cell transplant for acute lymphoblastic leukemia, so the T cells may come from the graft donor. Sequenced here: PBMCs, mostly from graft donor cells, sampled 360 days after TCRalphabeta/CD19-depleted stem cell transplant. The chain employs TRBV11-2 and TRBJ2-7, with TRBD2 identical over 11 bases. The CDR3 loop is CASSLGASGRTYEQYF. The CDR3, as DNA: TGTGCCAGCAGCTTAGGGGCTAGCGGGAGGACCTACGAGCAGTACTTC. Combining the CDR3 with reference TRBV11-2 and TRBJ2-7 gives the whole variable domain EAGVAQSPRYKIIEKRQSVAFWCNPISGHATLYWYQQILGQGPKLLIQFQNNGVVDDSQLPKDRFSAERLKGVDSTLKIQPAKLEDSAVYLCASSLGASGRTYEQYFGPGTRLTVT.